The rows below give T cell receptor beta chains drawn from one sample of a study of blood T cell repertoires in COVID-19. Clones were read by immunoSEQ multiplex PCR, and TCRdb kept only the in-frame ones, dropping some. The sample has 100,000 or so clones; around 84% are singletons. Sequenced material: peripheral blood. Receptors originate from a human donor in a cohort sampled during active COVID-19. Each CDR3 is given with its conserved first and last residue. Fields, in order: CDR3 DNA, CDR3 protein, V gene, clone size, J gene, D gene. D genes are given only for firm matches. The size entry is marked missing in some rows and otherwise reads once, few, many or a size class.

CDR3nt: TGCAGTGCTAGTCCTAGCGGGGGTCAACAAGAGACCCAGTACTTC; CDR3aa: CSASPSGGQQETQYF; v_gene: TRBV20-1; abundance: NA; j_gene: TRBJ2-5; d_gene: TRBD2
CDR3nt: TGCGCCAGCCGAACAGGGAAGGGAGGCTACACCTTC; CDR3aa: CASRTGKGGYTF; v_gene: TRBV4-1; abundance: NA; j_gene: TRBJ1-2; d_gene: NA
CDR3nt: TGTGCCAGCAGTGAAGGGGGAGAGGTCGATGGCTACACCTTC; CDR3aa: CASSEGGEVDGYTF; v_gene: TRBV6-1; abundance: few; j_gene: TRBJ1-2; d_gene: NA
CDR3nt: TGTGCCAGCAGTCCAAGTACAGGGGGTAGGACTGAAGCTTTCTTT; CDR3aa: CASSPSTGGRTEAFF; v_gene: TRBV28; abundance: NA; j_gene: TRBJ1-1; d_gene: TRBD1
CDR3nt: TGTGCCAGCAGTCACGCCGGGACAGGGGGCGAGGGCAAAAACATTCAGTACTTC; CDR3aa: CASSHAGTGGEGKNIQYF; v_gene: TRBV28; abundance: NA; j_gene: TRBJ2-4; d_gene: TRBD1
CDR3nt: TGTGCCAGCATTAGCGGGGTAATCACAGATACGCAGTATTTT; CDR3aa: CASISGVITDTQYF; v_gene: TRBV6-5; abundance: NA; j_gene: TRBJ2-3; d_gene: TRBD2
CDR3nt: TGTGCCAGTTCGCGGGGTAAGTATTTT; CDR3aa: CASSRGKYF; v_gene: TRBV12-3/TRBV12-4; abundance: NA; j_gene: TRBJ2-3; d_gene: NA
CDR3nt: TGTGCCAGCAGCTTAATTGGGGGGACCTACAATGAGCAGTTCTTC; CDR3aa: CASSLIGGTYNEQFF; v_gene: TRBV7-9; abundance: NA; j_gene: TRBJ2-1; d_gene: NA
CDR3nt: TGTGCCACCAGTGATTTTTCAAGCACAGATACGCAGTATTTT; CDR3aa: CATSDFSSTDTQYF; v_gene: TRBV24-1; abundance: NA; j_gene: TRBJ2-3; d_gene: NA
CDR3nt: TGTGCCAGCAGCCAAGTACTAGCACGCACAGATACGCAGTATTTT; CDR3aa: CASSQVLARTDTQYF; v_gene: TRBV3-1/TRBV3-2; abundance: NA; j_gene: TRBJ2-3; d_gene: NA
CDR3nt: TGTGCCAGCAGCTTAGAGCGGGCCCTGGGGAAGTCAGATACGCAGTATTTT; CDR3aa: CASSLERALGKSDTQYF; v_gene: TRBV7-2; abundance: few; j_gene: TRBJ2-3; d_gene: NA
CDR3nt: TGTGCCAGCAGCTTAACCTCCCCCCGGGGGGGTTACAATGAGCAGTTCTTC; CDR3aa: CASSLTSPRGGYNEQFF; v_gene: TRBV7-3; abundance: NA; j_gene: TRBJ2-1; d_gene: TRBD2
CDR3nt: TGTGCCAGCAGCTTGGTCTCAGGGTCTCTCGACGAGCAGTACTTC; CDR3aa: CASSLVSGSLDEQYF; v_gene: TRBV5-6; abundance: NA; j_gene: TRBJ2-7; d_gene: NA
CDR3nt: TGTGCCACCAGCAGCCCTTTAGCGGTCCCTAGCACAGATACGCAGTATTTT; CDR3aa: CATSSPLAVPSTDTQYF; v_gene: TRBV15; abundance: NA; j_gene: TRBJ2-3; d_gene: NA
CDR3nt: TGTGCCAGCAAAAAAGGAGGGGTGGTTGTCACTGAAGCTTTCTTT; CDR3aa: CASKKGGVVVTEAFF; v_gene: TRBV27; abundance: NA; j_gene: TRBJ1-1; d_gene: NA
CDR3nt: TGTGCCAGCAGCCTGATGACCGGGTCGGGCGAGCAGTACTTC; CDR3aa: CASSLMTGSGEQYF; v_gene: TRBV27; abundance: NA; j_gene: TRBJ2-7; d_gene: NA
CDR3nt: TGTGCCAGCAGCCGGACACTAGCGGGAGGCGGGGATGAGCAGTTCTTC; CDR3aa: CASSRTLAGGGDEQFF; v_gene: TRBV5-6; abundance: NA; j_gene: TRBJ2-1; d_gene: TRBD2
CDR3nt: TGTGCCAGCAGTTTATGGGACAGGGCTAGCAATCAGCCCCAGCATTTT; CDR3aa: CASSLWDRASNQPQHF; v_gene: TRBV28; abundance: NA; j_gene: TRBJ1-5; d_gene: TRBD1
CDR3nt: TGTGCCTGGAGCTCCGGGACAGGGCGGACCTATGGCTACACCTTC; CDR3aa: CAWSSGTGRTYGYTF; v_gene: TRBV30; abundance: NA; j_gene: TRBJ1-2; d_gene: TRBD1
CDR3nt: TGTGCCAGCACCATGGGACAGAGCAATCAGCCCCAGCATTTT; CDR3aa: CASTMGQSNQPQHF; v_gene: TRBV2; abundance: NA; j_gene: TRBJ1-5; d_gene: TRBD1
CDR3nt: TGCGCCAGCAGCTCGACGACAGGGGCCTACGAGCAGTACTTC; CDR3aa: CASSSTTGAYEQYF; v_gene: TRBV5-1; abundance: NA; j_gene: TRBJ2-7; d_gene: TRBD1
CDR3nt: TGTGCCAGCAGCCCTACAGGGCTCGACACTGAAGCTTTCTTT; CDR3aa: CASSPTGLDTEAFF; v_gene: TRBV5-5; abundance: NA; j_gene: TRBJ1-1; d_gene: NA
CDR3nt: TGCAGCGTCACAGGGGGGCCTGGCACAGATACGCAGTATTTT; CDR3aa: CSVTGGPGTDTQYF; v_gene: TRBV29-1; abundance: NA; j_gene: TRBJ2-3; d_gene: TRBD1
CDR3nt: TGTGCCAGCAGCCAAGGAGGTGGAGGCGGGACTCAGTTCTTC; CDR3aa: CASSQGGGGGTQFF; v_gene: TRBV7-3; abundance: NA; j_gene: TRBJ2-1; d_gene: NA
CDR3nt: TGTGCCAGCAGCGCCAGCGAGCATTCACCCCTCCACTTT; CDR3aa: CASSASEHSPLHF; v_gene: TRBV7-2; abundance: NA; j_gene: TRBJ1-6; d_gene: NA
CDR3nt: TGTGCCAGCAGACGGGAGGGGGGGGCCTACGAGCAGTACTTC; CDR3aa: CASRREGGAYEQYF; v_gene: TRBV6-5; abundance: NA; j_gene: TRBJ2-7; d_gene: TRBD2
CDR3nt: TGTGCAAGTCGCCCGACGAGGGAGGGCCAGCCCCAGCATTTT; CDR3aa: CASRPTREGQPQHF; v_gene: TRBV12-2; abundance: NA; j_gene: TRBJ1-5; d_gene: NA
CDR3nt: TGTGCCAGCTCACCTGTTTTACCGGGGGGGAAGAATGAAAAACTGTTTTTT; CDR3aa: CASSPVLPGGKNEKLFF; v_gene: TRBV18; abundance: NA; j_gene: TRBJ1-4; d_gene: NA
CDR3nt: TGTGCCAGCACCGGAACCCTAGCGGGGGTCACCGGGGAGCTGTTTTTT; CDR3aa: CASTGTLAGVTGELFF; v_gene: TRBV5-4; abundance: NA; j_gene: TRBJ2-2; d_gene: TRBD2
CDR3nt: TGTGCCAGCAGTTACCCGGAGGACGGTCAGCCCCAGCATTTT; CDR3aa: CASSYPEDGQPQHF; v_gene: TRBV6-6; abundance: NA; j_gene: TRBJ1-5; d_gene: NA
CDR3nt: TGTGCCAGCAGCCAATTCGCCATCTCGGGTCTTGAGCAGTTCTTC; CDR3aa: CASSQFAISGLEQFF; v_gene: TRBV3-1/TRBV3-2; abundance: NA; j_gene: TRBJ2-1; d_gene: NA
CDR3nt: TGTGCCAGCAGCTTGCCCCAGGAACCCTCCTACGAGCAGTACTTC; CDR3aa: CASSLPQEPSYEQYF; v_gene: TRBV5-6; abundance: NA; j_gene: TRBJ2-7; d_gene: NA
CDR3nt: TGTGCCAGCAGTCCGACTTCTTCCTGGCGGGAGGACACAGATACGCAGTATTTT; CDR3aa: CASSPTSSWREDTDTQYF; v_gene: TRBV28; abundance: NA; j_gene: TRBJ2-3; d_gene: TRBD2
CDR3nt: TGTGCCAGCAGCCAAGTCTCCGAGACCCAGTACTTC; CDR3aa: CASSQVSETQYF; v_gene: TRBV3-1/TRBV3-2; abundance: NA; j_gene: TRBJ2-5; d_gene: NA
CDR3nt: TGTGCCAGCAGCCATTCGACTAGCACCCACAATGAGCAGTTCTTC; CDR3aa: CASSHSTSTHNEQFF; v_gene: TRBV4-2; abundance: NA; j_gene: TRBJ2-1; d_gene: TRBD2
CDR3nt: TGTGCCAGCAGCCCAGCTGGGAGGGGGGGTAAGGAAGCTTTCTTT; CDR3aa: CASSPAGRGGKEAFF; v_gene: TRBV3-1/TRBV3-2; abundance: once; j_gene: TRBJ1-1; d_gene: NA
CDR3nt: TGTGCCAGCAGTTTGGTTGCGGGCCTGGATGGCTACACCTTC; CDR3aa: CASSLVAGLDGYTF; v_gene: TRBV28; abundance: NA; j_gene: TRBJ1-2; d_gene: NA
CDR3nt: TGTGCCAGCAGTTTCGCGCAGGGCACTGAAGCTTTCTTT; CDR3aa: CASSFAQGTEAFF; v_gene: TRBV9; abundance: NA; j_gene: TRBJ1-1; d_gene: NA
CDR3nt: TGTGCCAGCTCACCGGGCGGGGGATCTGGCTACACCTTC; CDR3aa: CASSPGGGSGYTF; v_gene: TRBV18; abundance: NA; j_gene: TRBJ1-2; d_gene: NA
CDR3nt: TGTGCCAGCAGCGGGTGGGGGCTTGGAGATACGCAGTATTTT; CDR3aa: CASSGWGLGDTQYF; v_gene: TRBV5-4; abundance: NA; j_gene: TRBJ2-3; d_gene: NA
CDR3nt: TGCGCCAGCAGCCGGGAGGGGTCGGGCACTGAAGCTTTCTTT; CDR3aa: CASSREGSGTEAFF; v_gene: TRBV5-1; abundance: NA; j_gene: TRBJ1-1; d_gene: NA
CDR3nt: TGTGCCAGCAGACAGGGCGGCGAAAAACTGTTTTTT; CDR3aa: CASRQGGEKLFF; v_gene: TRBV6-6; abundance: NA; j_gene: TRBJ1-4; d_gene: NA
CDR3nt: TGTGCCAGCAGAGCTACAGGGGGAAACACTGAAGCTTTCTTT; CDR3aa: CASRATGGNTEAFF; v_gene: TRBV2; abundance: NA; j_gene: TRBJ1-1; d_gene: TRBD1
CDR3nt: TGCAGTGCTAGTGAGGGACAGGGGATTTACTACGAGCAGTACTTC; CDR3aa: CSASEGQGIYYEQYF; v_gene: TRBV20-1; abundance: NA; j_gene: TRBJ2-7; d_gene: TRBD1
CDR3nt: TGTGCCAGTACCAGAACCGGGACAGGTGTCCCAGATACGCAGTATTTT; CDR3aa: CASTRTGTGVPDTQYF; v_gene: TRBV19; abundance: few; j_gene: TRBJ2-3; d_gene: TRBD1